This T cell receptor (beta chain) was sequenced during a study of long-term antiretroviral therapy in people with HIV. Donors each had at least one pre-ART PBMC sample and at least two post-ART ones. Overall study findings and caveats: CDR3 length ranges were narrower in HIV repertoires than in controls. Regardless of time point, clones expanded before ART dominated the repertoire.

Survey-level immunoSEQ v3.0 assays were run. Generated by immunoSEQ multiplex PCR, the TCRdb table keeps only in-frame clones and is missing some. The sample carries 20,000 to 25,000 clones, less than 85% recorded once. For this clone: Its antigen remains unidentified.

CDR1 and CDR2 from the germline V gene are SGHRS and YFSETQ. With V trimmed by 2 bases and J by 2 bases, 4 bases remained unmatched. This CDR3 region has 14 residues. The chain carries TRBV5-1 and TRBJ2-7; the match to TRBD1 covers 7 bases. The TCR sequence derives from a man in his forties with HIV. The source material was unsorted PBMCs, sampled 2.3 to 2.5 years after starting antiretroviral therapy. The CDR3 is CASSFNGQAYEQYF. As DNA, the CDR3 is TGCGCCAGCAGCTTTAATGGACAGGCCTACGAGCAGTACTTC.